The 23 T cell receptor beta chains presented below share a single source sample, sequenced in a study of CD8 T cells in Susac syndrome (dated by TCRdb to between 2017 and 2020). Preparation of the library involved the immunoSEQ multiplex PCR assay. RNA was extracted using the RNeasy kit, and roughly 0.45 to 1 microgram was reverse transcribed with random hexamers. The public reads were quality trimmed at Q25 with fastp and then assembled into clones with MiXCR by TCRdb, keeping productive beta chains. Records with the same CDR3 protein are collapsed into one entry carrying the most frequent genes and DNA. This sample gives 100,000 to 150,000 distinct CDR3 sequences in total; roughly 96% of them show up just once. Roughly 0.11% of the sample is in the top ten clones. The sequencing input was CD4+ T cells from PBMCs. The receptors here all came from a human donor in good health.

The rearrangement joins TRBV18 to TRBJ2-6; D is perhaps TRBD2 (5 bases). The germline V and J ends were trimmed by 6 bases and 4 bases, with 13 bases remaining between them. Germline V CDR1 and CDR2: KGHSH, LQKENI. The CDR3 is 15 residues long. The CDR3 DNA is TGTGCCAGCTCGCCCGGGAACGGGGGGGCCAACGTCCTGACTTTC. Protein product: CASSPGNGGANVLTF.

J is TRBJ2-2 and V is TRBV7-9; D is ambiguous. The CDR3 spans 14 residues. The germline V gene encodes CDR1 SEHNR and CDR2 FQNEAQ (reference sequence). V dropped 6 bases and J dropped 0 bases, with 8 bases sitting between them. The CDR3 sequence is CASRPRANTGELFF. CDR3 sequence (DNA): TGTGCCAGCAGGCCCCGGGCGAACACCGGGGAGCTGTTTTTT.

The chain recombines TRBV29-1 with TRBJ2-7, with TRBD1 identical over 8 bases. Germline V CDR1 and CDR2: SQVTM, ANQGSEA. CDR3 size: 11 residues. The CDR3 spells CSGQGTYEQYF. In DNA form, the CDR3 reads TGCAGTGGACAGGGAACCTACGAGCAGTACTTC.

This chain joins TRBV6-4 and TRBJ2-1; 12 positions match TRBD2. The germline CDR1 and CDR2 sequences are MRHNA and SNTAGT. The length of the CDR3 is 20 residues. J gave up 5 bases and V 2 bases, and 16 bases lay outside the gene matches. CDR3 nucleotides: TGTGCCAGCAGTGACCGGGGGCCCGGGCTAGCGGGAGGGCGTAACAATGAGCAGTTCTTC. It translates to CASSDRGPGLAGGRNNEQFF.

CDR3 amino acids: CATGFTPTNEKLFF. CDR3 sequence (DNA): TGTGCCACGGGGTTCACACCAACTAATGAAAAACTGTTTTTT. The chain combines TRBV28 with TRBJ1-4; D is uncertain. Germline CDR1 MDHEN, CDR2 SYDVKM. The length of the CDR3 is 14 residues. V was cut by 10 bases and J by 0 bases, with 12 bases left in between.

This clonotype has a single count. The J gene is TRBJ2-3, the V gene TRBV5-4; 9 nucleotides line up with TRBD2. From germline, CDR1 is SGHNT and CDR2 YYREEE (reference sequence). The CDR3 runs to 15 residues. Unmatched junction bases numbered 5, after V lost 4 bases and J lost 2 bases. The DNA for the CDR3 is TGTGCCAGCAGCGCGCTAGCGGGGCCCACAGATACGCAGTATTTT. It encodes CASSALAGPTDTQYF.

The V gene is TRBV2, the J gene TRBJ2-3; D gene unclear. V was cut by 4 bases and J by 5 bases, with 4 bases left in between. The CDR3 covers 11 residues. Germline V gives CDR1 SNHLY, CDR2 FYNNEI. For the CDR3, the DNA is TGTGCCAGCAGTGTGATAGATACGCAGTATTTT. Its translation: CASSVIDTQYF.

V usage is TRBV29-1 and J usage is TRBJ1-1; 8 bases line up with TRBD1. The CDR3 totals 12 residues. The germline CDR1 and CDR2 sequences are SQVTM and ANQGSEA. The V and J ends lost 0 bases and 10 bases, in that order; junction bases with no gene match: 4. CDR3 nucleotide sequence: TGCAGCGTTGAAGATCTCGGACAGGGAGCTTTCTTT. It is translated as CSVEDLGQGAFF.

The chain combines TRBV15 with TRBJ2-2, with D hard to call. CDR3 length: 15 amino acids. Trimming removed 0 bases at V and 6 bases at J, with 11 bases between. Germline V CDR1 and CDR2: LNHNV, YYDKDF (reference sequence). The CDR3 here is CATSREVVVSGELFF. DNA for the CDR3: TGTGCCACCAGCAGAGAAGTAGTAGTTTCCGGGGAGCTGTTTTTT.

This clonotype was detected only a few times. The chain is built from TRBV29-1 and TRBJ2-7; 7 positions match TRBD2. Germline loops: CDR1 SQVTM, CDR2 ANQGSEA. The CDR3 covers 13 residues. The V segment lost 4 bases and the J segment 3 bases; nucleotides outside the gene matches: 6. As DNA, the CDR3 is TGCAGCGTTGGACCCGAGCGGGGCTACGAGCAGTACTTC. Translating it yields CSVGPERGYEQYF.

The CDR3 sequence is CSARSHTSGANTEAFF. Here the CDR3 DNA reads TGCAGTGCTAGATCCCATACTTCAGGGGCTAACACTGAAGCTTTCTTT. The chain recombines TRBV20-1 with TRBJ1-1, with D maybe TRBD1 (6 bases). Germline-derived CDR1 and CDR2 are DFQATT and SNEGSKA (reference sequence). The germline V and J ends were trimmed by 2 bases and 2 bases, with 18 bases remaining between them. This CDR3 is 16 amino acids long.

This sequence joins TRBV5-1 and TRBJ2-1, with D possibly being TRBD2 (6 bases). V shed 3 bases and J shed 0 bases, with 10 bases lying between them. This CDR3 has 15 amino acids. The germline V gene has CDR1 SGHRS and CDR2 YFSETQ. CDR3 sequence (DNA): TGCGCCAGCAGCTGGGGGACTTCCTCCTACAATGAGCAGTTCTTC. This codes for CASSWGTSSYNEQFF.

V is TRBV11-1 and J is TRBJ1-2; D is unresolved. The germline V gene has CDR1 SGHAT and CDR2 FQDESV (reference sequence). V lost 2 bases and J 5 bases, leaving 9 bases between the germline ends. This CDR3 region has 13 residues. The CDR3 nucleotides are TGTGCCAGCAGCTTACAACAGCGGTATGGCTACACCTTC. Translated, it gives CASSLQQRYGYTF. The complete variable domain, with remaining parts taken from reference TRBV11-1 and TRBJ1-2, reads EAEVAQSPRYKITEKSQAVAFWCDPISGHATLYWYRQILGQGPELLVQFQDESVVDDSQLPKDRFSAERLKGVDSTLKIQPAELGDSAMYLCASSLQQRYGYTFGSGTRLTVV.

The V gene is TRBV7-2, the J gene TRBJ2-3; 7 bases are shared with TRBD2. The CDR3 sequence is 15 residues long. V shed 8 bases and J 2 bases; nucleotides not matched to a gene: 10. Germline CDR1 is SGHTA and CDR2 is FQGNSA. The CDR3 reads CASSLSGTNTDTQYF. The CDR3 coding sequence is TGTGCCAGCTCCCTCTCCGGGACTAACACAGATACGCAGTATTTT.

This chain links TRBV6-5 with TRBJ1-5; TRBD1 agrees at 8 bases. The CDR3 runs to 15 residues. The germline gives CDR1 MNHEY, CDR2 SVGAGI. With V trimmed by 5 bases and J by 8 bases, 11 bases remained unmatched. CDR3 nucleotide sequence: TGTGCCAGCAGTCCCGACAGGGGAGTATGGGAGCCCCAGCATTTT. Protein product: CASSPDRGVWEPQHF.

The table lists this clonotype with a count of one. The chain couples TRBV18 to TRBJ2-2; D not resolved. Germline values: CDR1 KGHSH, CDR2 LQKENI. The CDR3 covers 13 residues. V lost 3 bases to trimming and J lost 5 bases, with 7 bases between them. CDR3 residues: CASSPGATGELFF. CDR3 DNA: TGTGCCAGCTCACCGGGCGCAACCGGGGAGCTGTTTTTT. Supplemented by reference TRBV18 and TRBJ2-2, the full variable domain reads NAGVMQNPRHLVRRRGQEARLRCSPMKGHSHVYWYRQLPEEGLKFMVYLQKENIIDESGMPKERFSAEFPKEGPSILRIQQVVRGDSAAYFCASSPGATGELFFGEGSRLTVL.

The DNA for the CDR3 is TGTGCCAGCAGGATATCCGGGACAGGGGGCCTCTATGGCTACACCTTC. This codes for CASRISGTGGLYGYTF. The chain recombines TRBV2 with TRBJ1-2; 12 bases line up with TRBD1. V was pared by 6 bases and J by 4 bases, with 9 bases of the junction left unmatched. CDR3 length: 16 residues. Germline assignment: CDR1 SNHLY and CDR2 FYNNEI.

V gene TRBV5-1 combines with J gene TRBJ2-7, with a weak D call TRBD1 (6 bases). Trimming removed 0 bases from V and 3 bases from J, with 13 bases in between. Germline loops: CDR1 SGHRS, CDR2 YFSETQ. The CDR3 runs 15 residues. The CDR3 loop reads CASSLGTAHNYEQYF. The DNA for the CDR3 is TGCGCCAGCAGCTTGGGGACAGCCCACAACTACGAGCAGTACTTC.

The chain joins TRBV19 to TRBJ2-1; D unclear. V was clipped by 5 bases and J by 11 bases, with 10 bases between them. Germline lookup yields CDR1 LNHDA and CDR2 SQIVND (reference sequence). The CDR3 length is 11 residues. Here the CDR3 reads CASSELSQQFF. The DNA of the CDR3 is TGTGCCAGTAGTGAGCTGAGTCAGCAGTTCTTC.

The chain joins TRBV5-1 to TRBJ2-2; 7 bases fit TRBD1. Germline V gene lookup returns CDR1 SGHRS and CDR2 YFSETQ. With 1 base clipped from V and 5 bases from J, the junction kept 5 bases outside the gene matches. The CDR3 sequence is 15 residues long. The CDR3 loop reads CASSLTTGRTGELFF. CDR3 bases: TGCGCCAGCAGCTTGACGACAGGGCGAACCGGGGAGCTGTTTTTT.

The J gene is TRBJ2-5, the V gene TRBV7-6; D gene unclear. Germline-derived CDR1 and CDR2 are SGHVS and FNYEAQ. Trimming cost V 1 base and J 7 bases, with 4 bases left between them. The CDR3 spans 11 residues. The CDR3: CASSLVGTQYF. For the CDR3, the DNA is TGTGCCAGCAGCTTAGTTGGGACCCAGTACTTC.

The V and J genes are TRBV27 and TRBJ2-7; 9 bases map to TRBD1. The germline CDR1 and CDR2 sequences are MNHEY and SMNVEV (reference sequence). The CDR3 contains 15 residues. V lost 5 bases to trimming and J lost 7 bases; unmatched junction nucleotides: 12. The CDR3 bases are TGTGCCAGCAGTCCGGGGACAGGGATTGCTCGGGAGCAGTACTTC. Encoded protein: CASSPGTGIAREQYF.

The chain uses TRBV19 and TRBJ2-5, with TRBD1 identical over 7 bases. J gave up 7 bases and V 7 bases, and 9 bases lay outside the gene matches. The CDR3 loop spans 13 amino acids. The germline V gene encodes CDR1 LNHDA and CDR2 SQIVND (reference sequence). Here the CDR3 DNA reads TGTGCCAGTACAGGGGACAGCCGGCGGACCCAGTACTTC. This encodes CASTGDSRRTQYF.